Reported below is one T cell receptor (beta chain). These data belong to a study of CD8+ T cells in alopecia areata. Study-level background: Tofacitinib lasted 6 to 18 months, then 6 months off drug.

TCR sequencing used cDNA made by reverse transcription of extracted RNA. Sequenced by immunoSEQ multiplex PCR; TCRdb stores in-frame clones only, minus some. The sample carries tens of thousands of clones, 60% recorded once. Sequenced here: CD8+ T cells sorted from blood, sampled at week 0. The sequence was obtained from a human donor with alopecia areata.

This CDR3 reads CASSLQGWDGLEQYF. The CDR3 DNA is TGTGCCAGCAGCTTGCAGGGCTGGGACGGGCTCGAGCAGTACTTC. This rearrangement joins TRBV5-6 to TRBJ2-7, with D perhaps given as TRBD1 or TRBD2 (5 bases each). The germline V and J ends were trimmed by 1 base and 6 bases, with 17 bases remaining between them. The CDR3 length is 15 residues. CDR1 is SGHDT and CDR2 is YYEEEE in the germline V gene.